The 15 T cell receptor beta chains given below trace back to one sample, sequenced in a study of blood T cells in healthy people across ages. A second PCR of roughly 6 to 12 cycles used a sample-barcoded 5' primer and a J-beta primer mix. MiXCR, run by TCRdb on the 5' RACE reads, gives a single entry per CDR3 protein. The sample shows over 450,000 distinct CDR3 sequences, nearly 25% of them seen only once. These data were also reused for a study on T cells of mothers and their children.

The specimen was blood. These TCRs come from a boy aged 5-17 years in good health.

This clonotype was found a few times. V gene TRBV20-1 combines with J gene TRBJ2-7; 9 bases match TRBD2. There are 16 residues in the CDR3. With 0 bases clipped from V and 6 bases from J, the junction kept 12 bases outside the gene matches. The germline CDR1 and CDR2 sequences are DFQATT and SNEGSKA (reference sequence). The CDR3 region is CSARDLRLAGLSEQYF. Written as DNA, the CDR3 is TGCAGTGCTAGAGATCTGCGGCTAGCGGGGCTCTCCGAGCAGTACTTC.

The chain recombines TRBV20-1 with TRBJ2-3, with a possible D match to TRBD2 (6 bases). The length of the CDR3 is 13 residues. Between the trimmed V and J ends, which lost 5 bases and 4 bases, there was a span of 13 bases. CDR1 DFQATT and CDR2 SNEGSKA come from the germline V gene (reference sequence). The CDR3 reads CSAASPGADTQYF. CDR3 bases: TGCAGTGCTGCCTCCCCGGGAGCAGATACGCAGTATTTT.

This clonotype was seen more than once but under ten times. The genes are TRBV7-3 and TRBJ1-2, with 9 bases lining up with TRBD1. This CDR3 comprises 13 residues. The germline V gene has CDR1 SGHTA and CDR2 FQGTGA. J lost 9 bases, V lost 5 bases, and 7 bases had no gene match. The CDR3 loop reads CASSPDRGFSYTF. CDR3 sequence (DNA): TGTGCCAGCAGCCCGGACAGGGGATTTAGCTACACCTTC.

This clonotype has at least ten counts. This chain joins TRBV20-1 and TRBJ2-1; 11 bases are a match to TRBD2. The V segment lost 7 bases and the J segment 8 bases; nucleotides outside the gene matches: 10. This CDR3 contains 14 residues. The germline gives CDR1 DFQATT, CDR2 SNEGSKA (reference sequence). CDR3 sequence: CSEVDSGGADEQFF. CDR3 DNA: TGCAGTGAGGTCGATAGCGGGGGGGCGGATGAGCAGTTCTTC.

This clonotype was seen ten or more times. J is TRBJ2-7 and V is TRBV13; 10 bases align to TRBD2. The CDR3 covers 14 residues. The V and J ends lost 8 bases and 3 bases, in that order; junction bases with no gene match: 7. Germline V gene lookup returns CDR1 PRHDT and CDR2 FYEKMQ (reference sequence). CDR3 in DNA: TGTGCCAGCGCTCCAGGACTAGCGGACTACGAGCAGTACTTC. Protein product: CASAPGLADYEQYF.

This chain uses TRBV28 with TRBJ2-3; 8 positions agree with TRBD1. CDR1 and CDR2 (germline): MDHEN, SYDVKM. The trim removed 5 bases at V and 4 bases at J, leaving 5 bases unmatched. This CDR3 is built from 14 residues. CDR3 residues: CASSPQGASDTQYF. The CDR3 nucleotides are TGTGCCAGCAGTCCCCAGGGGGCCTCAGATACGCAGTATTTT.

This clonotype has a handful of counts. The chain uses TRBV9 and TRBJ2-5, with D perhaps matching TRBD1 (7 bases). The assigned J gene may be wrong: the sequence end matches TRBJ2-7 better. Germline CDR1 reads SGDLS; CDR2 reads YYNGEE. This CDR3 region has 13 residues. The CDR3, as DNA: TGTGCCAGCGGAGGGACAGACTCCTACGAGCAGTACTTC. Translating it yields CASGGTDSYEQYF.

This clonotype came up many times. The CDR3 DNA is TGTGCCAGCAGCTTTTTCGGGGGACGTGGACTAGCGGGAGGGCTCCCTGAGCAGTTCTTC. Translated: CASSFFGGRGLAGGLPEQFF. The rearrangement links TRBV7-2 to TRBJ2-1; 15 bases agree with TRBD2. This CDR3 is built from 20 residues. The germline CDR1 and CDR2 sequences are SGHTA and FQGNSA. The J segment lost 9 bases and the V segment lost 3 bases, leaving 18 bases of the junction unmatched.

Details on this clonotype: A junction boundary mismatches the germline segment, possibly from a read error. The CDR3 nucleotides are TGTACCAGCAGCTTGACAGGGACCGGCTACACCTTC. Translation gives CTSSLTGTGYTF. The rearrangement joins TRBV7-9 to TRBJ1-2; 7 nucleotides match TRBD1. From germline, CDR1 is SEHNR and CDR2 FQNEAQ (reference sequence). The CDR3 loop spans 12 amino acids.

This clonotype was counted a few times. The chain links TRBV6-5 to TRBJ2-5; unclear D gene. Germline V gene sequence: CDR1 MNHEY, CDR2 SVGAGI. V lost 8 bases, J lost 2 bases, and 12 bases lay in between. The length of the CDR3 is 13 residues. DNA of the CDR3: TGTGCCAGCCTTTCGGTCGAACAAGAGACCCAGTACTTC. Encoded protein: CASLSVEQETQYF.

The chain recombines TRBV4-2 with TRBJ2-5, with TRBD1 matching 9 bases. The assigned J gene may be wrong: the sequence end matches TRBJ2-1 better. The CDR3 is 16 residues long. The germline gives CDR1 LGHNA, CDR2 YNFKEQ. The CDR3 DNA follows: TGTGCCAGCAGCCCCCTCTCCTGGGACAGGGTGAATGAGCAGTTCTTC. Protein product: CASSPLSWDRVNEQFF.

The table lists this clonotype with many counts. This chain connects TRBV9 to TRBJ2-5; 12 bases are shared with TRBD2. Per the germline V gene, CDR1 is SGDLS and CDR2 is YYNGEE. Trimming at V came to 0 bases and at J to 5 bases, leaving 5 bases not matched to a gene. The CDR3 totals 16 residues. CDR3 nucleotide sequence: TGTGCCAGCAGCGTAGCTCCTAGCGGGAGGGCGGAGACCCAGTACTTC. Translation gives CASSVAPSGRAETQYF.

This clonotype was counted a few times. The rearrangement links TRBV12-3 or TRBV12-4 to TRBJ1-1; the D is unclear. The V end was cut by 7 bases, the J end by 0 bases, with 9 bases between. The CDR3 is 13 amino acids. CDR3 sequence reads: CASNELMNTEAFF. The CDR3 DNA is TGTGCCAGCAATGAGCTAATGAACACTGAAGCTTTCTTT.

This sequence joins TRBV29-1 and TRBJ2-5, with D maybe TRBD2 (6 bases). The J call may be mistaken, given a closer DNA end match to TRBJ2-1. Germline lookup yields CDR1 SQVTM and CDR2 ANQGSEA. There are 16 residues in the CDR3. CDR3 region: CSVETTGLRTYNEQFF. CDR3 in DNA: TGCAGCGTTGAGACCACGGGACTCAGAACATACAATGAGCAGTTCTTC.

This clonotype was recorded a few times. This rearrangement joins TRBV14 to TRBJ2-5; D ambiguous. This CDR3 is built from 15 residues. Germline-derived CDR1 and CDR2 are SGHDN and FVKESK. V shed 0 bases and J shed 5 bases, with 13 bases lying between them. CDR3 protein: CASSQEGNLRETQYF. CDR3 in DNA: TGTGCCAGCAGCCAAGAGGGGAACCTTCGGGAGACCCAGTACTTC.